This entry lists 23 T cell receptor beta chains sequenced from one sample in a study of CD8 T cells in Susac syndrome. With random hexamers, roughly 0.45 to 1 ug RNA was reverse transcribed. In TCRdb, the immunoSEQ multiplex PCR reads were re-called with MiXCR into one record per CDR3 protein. The sample includes 130,000 or so distinct CDR3 sequences, 94% of them seen just once. Sequenced: CD4+ T cells from PBMCs. These receptors were obtained from a human donor in good health.

This chain joins TRBV3-1 and TRBJ2-3; tentatively, D is TRBD2 (5 bases). CDR1 is LGHDT, CDR2 YNNKEL, per germline (reference sequence). Trimming cost V 1 base and J 2 bases, with 7 bases left between them. CDR3 size: 14 residues. Here the CDR3 reads CASSQAGNTDTQYF. The CDR3 nucleotides read TGTGCCAGCAGCCAAGCGGGAAACACAGATACGCAGTATTTT.

This chain uses TRBV5-4 with TRBJ2-5; D possibly corresponds to TRBD2 (6 bases). The CDR3 spans 13 residues. The V gene's germline CDR1 is SGHNT and CDR2 YYREEE (reference sequence). V was pared by 4 bases and J by 3 bases, with 10 bases between. For the CDR3, the DNA is TGTGCCAGCAGCCAGGGAGGCGAAGAGACCCAGTACTTC. Its translation is CASSQGGEETQYF.

The V gene is TRBV3-1, the J gene TRBJ2-6; 7 positions match TRBD2. The CDR3 loop spans 17 amino acids. V lost 1 base and J lost 0; bases outside the gene matches: 3. Germline loops: CDR1 LGHDT, CDR2 YNNKEL (reference sequence). CDR3 in DNA: TGTGCCAGCAGCCAAGGGGAGGGGTTCTCTGGGGCCAACGTCCTGACTTTC. This translates into CASSQGEGFSGANVLTF.

CDR3: CASSPRGASSYNEQFF. The CDR3 coding sequence is TGTGCCAGCAGTCCGAGGGGCGCCAGCTCCTACAATGAGCAGTTCTTC. The V and J genes are TRBV7-9 and TRBJ2-1; D may correspond to TRBD1 or TRBD2 (5 bases each). Trimming shortened V by 6 bases and J by 0 bases, and 15 bases separated the two germline ends. Germline CDR1 SEHNR, CDR2 FQNEAQ (reference sequence). The CDR3 covers 16 residues.

CDR3 DNA sequence: TGTGCCAGCAGCCAGATGGGGGACACTGAAGCTTTCTTT. Encoded protein: CASSQMGDTEAFF. The gene calls are TRBV14 and TRBJ1-1, with D perhaps TRBD1 (5 bases). The germline V gene has CDR1 SGHDN and CDR2 FVKESK. V was pared by 3 bases and J by 3 bases, with 8 bases between. CDR3 length: 13 residues.

The rearrangement links TRBV5-1 to TRBJ2-3; D is perhaps TRBD1 (6 bases). The CDR3 is made up of 15 amino acids. Trimming stripped 0 bases from V and 4 bases from J, with 12 bases between. Germline CDR1 SGHRS, CDR2 YFSETQ. The DNA for the CDR3 is TGCGCCAGCAGCTTGGCGGGACATAACTCAGATACGCAGTATTTT. Its protein is CASSLAGHNSDTQYF.

Of note for this clonotype: One end of the junction does not line up with germline, which may come from a read error. The rearrangement uses TRBV7-9 and TRBJ2-6; D unresolved. The CDR3 has 15 amino acids. Germline loops: CDR1 SEHNR, CDR2 FQNEAQ (reference sequence). The chain's CDR3 is CASSSDVSAANVLTF. The CDR3 DNA sequence: TGTGCCAGCAGCTCCGACGTCTCTGCGGCCAACGTCCTGACTTTC.

The J gene is TRBJ2-7, the V gene TRBV10-3; no clear D. V was cut by 2 bases and J by 3 bases, with 8 bases left in between. The CDR3 is made up of 13 amino acids. Germline V gene lookup returns CDR1 ENHRY and CDR2 SYGVKD. Here the CDR3 DNA reads TGTGCCATCAGTGAGCTTGCTTACTACGAGCAGTACTTC. Translated, it gives CAISELAYYEQYF.

This clonotype occurred once. The V and J genes are TRBV6-5 and TRBJ2-4; unclear D gene. V lost 5 bases, J lost 1 base, and 12 bases lay in between. The CDR3 has 15 amino acids. CDR1 MNHEY and CDR2 SVGAGI come from the germline V gene. CDR3 nucleotides: TGTGCCAGCAGTCCTAAGAGAGCTGCCAAAAACATTCAGTACTTC. It codes for CASSPKRAAKNIQYF.

V usage is TRBV4-1 and J usage is TRBJ2-1; the match to TRBD1 covers 7 bases. With V trimmed by 4 bases and J by 2 bases, 11 bases remained unmatched. The CDR3 spans 17 residues. Per the germline V gene, CDR1 is MGHRA and CDR2 is YSYEKL. The CDR3 loop is CASSLERGTDTYNEQFF. The CDR3 region has the DNA TGCGCCAGCAGCCTCGAAAGAGGGACAGATACCTACAATGAGCAGTTCTTC.

The gene calls are TRBV5-1 and TRBJ2-1, with D possibly TRBD2 on 6 matching bases. Germline loops: CDR1 SGHRS, CDR2 YFSETQ. V lost 1 base, J lost 9 bases, and 20 bases lay in between. The CDR3 has 16 amino acids. CDR3 DNA sequence: TGCGCCAGCAGCTTGTCTTCTGCGGGACCCTACGGTGAGCAGTTCTTC. Translated: CASSLSSAGPYGEQFF.

Here the CDR3 DNA reads TGTGCCAGCACCCACGAGGGGATATACAATGAGCAGTTCTTC. Translation: CASTHEGIYNEQFF. V is TRBV6-2 or TRBV6-3 and J is TRBJ2-1, with D perhaps assigned TRBD1 or TRBD2 (5 bases each). V lost 7 bases and J lost 4, with 14 bases in between. Per germline, CDR1 MNHEY and CDR2 SVGEGT. The CDR3 covers 14 residues.

The chain uses TRBV5-4 and TRBJ2-2, with D possibly matching TRBD2 (5 bases). The V gene's germline CDR1 is SGHNT and CDR2 YYREEE (reference sequence). Trimming removed 4 bases at V and 0 bases at J, with 13 bases between. This CDR3 spans 16 amino acids. DNA for the CDR3: TGTGCCAGCAGCGCCGGACTCTCCGCGAACACCGGGGAGCTGTTTTTT. This translates into CASSAGLSANTGELFF.

The chain combines TRBV18 with TRBJ1-5; D ambiguous. Trimming cost V 3 bases and J 3 bases, with 15 bases left between them. The CDR3 contains 16 residues. Germline V CDR1 and CDR2: KGHSH, LQKENI. Here the CDR3 DNA reads TGTGCCAGCTCACCCTCCGTGTTTAGGCCCAATCAGCCCCAGCATTTT. The encoded protein is CASSPSVFRPNQPQHF.

This clonotype was counted once. The DNA for the CDR3 is TGTGCCAGCAGCCTCCGGGGCCGAGACTATGGCTACACCTTC. Protein sequence: CASSLRGRDYGYTF. This sequence joins TRBV7-8 and TRBJ1-2; TRBD1 might be the D (5 bases). CDR1 SGHVS and CDR2 FQNEAQ come from the germline V gene. CDR3 size: 14 residues. Deletions cut 5 bases from V and 3 bases from J, with 13 bases between.

The chain has TRBV5-1 and TRBJ2-1, with D perhaps matching TRBD2 (5 bases). The V and J ends lost 0 bases and 6 bases respectively, with 16 bases between them. Per the germline V gene, CDR1 is SGHRS and CDR2 is YFSETQ. The CDR3 runs to 16 residues. In DNA form, the CDR3 reads TGCGCCAGCAGCTTGGTACCCCTTAACGGGATCAATGAGCAGTTCTTC. Its protein product is CASSLVPLNGINEQFF.

The V gene is TRBV12-3 or TRBV12-4, the J gene TRBJ1-5; D gene ambiguous. The CDR3 has 16 residues. V lost 1 base to trimming and J lost 5 bases, with 15 bases between them. The CDR3 spells CASSLVPGMGDQPQHF. The CDR3 coding sequence is TGTGCCAGCAGTTTAGTTCCGGGGATGGGAGATCAGCCCCAGCATTTT.

The CDR3 reads CASSRKREGTQYF. As DNA, the CDR3 is TGTGCCAGCAGCCGTAAGCGAGAGGGGACCCAGTACTTC. The genes are TRBV3-1 and TRBJ2-5; D is perhaps TRBD2 (5 bases). Germline V CDR1 and CDR2: LGHDT, YNNKEL (reference sequence). Between the trimmed V and J ends, which lost 4 bases and 7 bases, there was a span of 13 bases. This CDR3 spans 13 amino acids.

This chain connects TRBV7-8 to TRBJ2-4; D is ambiguous. Trimming removed 1 base from V and 8 bases from J, with 9 bases in between. The CDR3 spans 13 residues. The germline V gene encodes CDR1 SGHVS and CDR2 FQNEAQ. As DNA, the CDR3 is TGTGCCAGCAGCTTAGGCCGGGCGCACATTCAGTACTTC. Amino acids: CASSLGRAHIQYF.

This rearrangement joins TRBV5-6 to TRBJ2-5, with D hard to call. Per the germline V gene, CDR1 is SGHDT and CDR2 is YYEEEE. The V and J ends lost 0 bases and 5 bases respectively, with 17 bases between them. This CDR3 spans 16 amino acids. The CDR3 reads CASSLVGSLGRETQYF. The CDR3 DNA reads as TGTGCCAGCAGCTTGGTGGGTAGCCTAGGTCGCGAGACCCAGTACTTC.

The V gene is TRBV9, the J gene TRBJ2-2, with unresolved D. Trimming removed 2 bases at V and 2 bases at J, with 10 bases between. The CDR3 length is 15 residues. Germline lookup yields CDR1 SGDLS and CDR2 YYNGEE. The CDR3 region is CASSVMDGNTGELFF. The CDR3 DNA reads as TGTGCCAGCAGCGTTATGGACGGAAACACCGGGGAGCTGTTTTTT.

V is TRBV3-1 and J is TRBJ1-2; D ambiguous. Germline CDR1 is LGHDT and CDR2 is YNNKEL (reference sequence). V lost 3 bases and J 4 bases, leaving 18 bases between the germline ends. This CDR3 is built from 16 residues. CDR3 in amino acids: CASSQGRRLSVYGYTF. CDR3 nucleotide sequence: TGTGCCAGCAGCCAGGGGAGGAGGCTGTCCGTCTATGGCTACACCTTC.

The V and J genes are TRBV18 and TRBJ2-2; D possibly corresponds to TRBD2 (5 bases). Between the trimmed V and J ends, which lost 3 bases and 0 bases, there was a span of 11 bases. CDR3 length: 16 residues. In germline, CDR1 is KGHSH, CDR2 LQKENI. The CDR3: CASSPASLANTGELFF. Here the CDR3 DNA reads TGTGCCAGCTCACCGGCTAGCCTGGCGAACACCGGGGAGCTGTTTTTT.